This TCR beta chain was identified during a study of shared clonotypes between healthy human individuals. Study information: Donor composition was a couple of women and a few men, aged 18 to 49.

Replicate PCRs for unsorted PBMC used 250 to 300 ng DNA (around 30,000 T cell genomes). Unsorted PBMC DNA went through sequencing on ten immunoSEQ deep assay plates. Profiling relied on immunoSEQ multiplex PCR, and the TCRdb table lists in-frame clones only, not all of them. The table lists approximately 500,000 clones, 81% of them singletons. Without sorting, samples used about 90 million PBMCs for genomic DNA. Germline V lookup: CDR1 SGHNT, CDR2 YYREEE (reference sequence). This CDR3 has 16 amino acids. V gave up 0 bases and J gave up 4 bases, with 13 bases separating them. The sample consisted of PBMCs. The sequence was collected from a woman in her forties in good health. Some clones in this sample may be carry-over from other donors' samples. The rearrangement links TRBV5-4 to TRBJ2-2; tentative D call: TRBD2 (6 bases). This CDR3 is CASSLDPGAVTGELFF. The CDR3, as DNA: TGTGCCAGCAGCTTGGACCCGGGAGCGGTCACCGGGGAGCTGTTTTTT.